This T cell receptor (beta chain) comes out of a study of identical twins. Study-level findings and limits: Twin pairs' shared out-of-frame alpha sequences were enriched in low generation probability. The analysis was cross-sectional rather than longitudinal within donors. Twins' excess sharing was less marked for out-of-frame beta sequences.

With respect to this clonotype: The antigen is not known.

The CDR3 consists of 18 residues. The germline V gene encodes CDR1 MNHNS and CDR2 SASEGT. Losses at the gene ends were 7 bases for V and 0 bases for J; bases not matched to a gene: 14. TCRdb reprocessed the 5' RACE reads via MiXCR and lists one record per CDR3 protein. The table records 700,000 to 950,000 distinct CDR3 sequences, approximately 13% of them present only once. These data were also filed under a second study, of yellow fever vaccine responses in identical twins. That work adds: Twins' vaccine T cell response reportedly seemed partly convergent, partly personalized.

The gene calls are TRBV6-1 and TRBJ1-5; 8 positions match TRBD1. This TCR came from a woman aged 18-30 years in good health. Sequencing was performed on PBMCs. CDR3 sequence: CASKDRGQGFYSNQPQHF. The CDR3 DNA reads TGTGCCAGCAAAGACCGTGGACAGGGTTTTTATAGCAATCAGCCCCAGCATTTT.